The rows below give T cell receptor beta chains drawn from one sample of a study of T cells expressing NK-cell markers. TCRdb reprocessed the 5' RACE reads; each CDR3 protein has one entry and no DNA is given. The sample has approximately 550,000 distinct CDR3 sequences. Sequencing was done on a sample of blood T cells: a sorted CD56 or NKG2C T cell subset, CD4+ or CD8+ T cells, or bulk PBMC T cells (not recorded which). The receptors shown here come from a young man in good health. Both conserved end residues are part of each CDR3.

TRBJ1-4,TRBV12-5,CASGPTGGEKLFF
TRBJ2-5,TRBV10-3,CAIKKGHQETQYF
TRBJ2-6,TRBV12-3/TRBV12-4,CASRGDTGNSGANVLTF
TRBJ2-5,TRBV29-1,CSAAPGETQYF
TRBJ2-3,TRBV11-2,CASSRRTGIVPDTQYF
TRBJ2-1,TRBV11-2,CASSYSGTSGRAYNEQFF
TRBJ1-2,TRBV7-9,CASSLPTAANYGYTF
TRBJ2-4,TRBV9,CASSVGRDVDIQYF
TRBJ2-3,TRBV20-1,CSAGVPGGAATQYF
TRBJ2-1,TRBV29-1,CSVFGQGHNEQFF
TRBJ2-1,TRBV5-1,CASREEPYNEQFF
TRBJ2-7,TRBV7-9,CASSPDPIYEQYF
TRBJ2-5,TRBV24-1,CATSRTGTLPLTQYF
TRBJ1-1,TRBV20-1,CSARIPTGKVTEAFF
TRBJ2-1,TRBV24-1,CATSWAASGMGEQFF
TRBJ2-1,TRBV12-3/TRBV12-4,CASSIAGFPDEQFF